This T cell receptor (beta chain) was identified in a study of blood T cell repertoires in COVID-19 (dated by TCRdb to the early 2020s). As for the study more broadly: Samples covering the acute and convalescent phases of COVID-19 were provided by collaborators in the United States, Italy and Spain. The material from the prospective study consisted of cDNA or gDNA derived from T cells, B-cell-depleted T cells, or PBMCs. Deeply sampled blood TCRbeta repertoires from subjects exposed to, actively infected with, or recovered from COVID-19 were included in the dataset. The repertoires were made available in a free public database intended to serve as a resource for research on the immune response to SARS-CoV-2. Samples were obtained from the ongoing ImmuneRACE study (first 160 participants) and from about 1,300 subjects provided by 6 global collaborators. Sample metadata almost always included a de-identified subject ID, COVID-19 status, age in years and sex. Where available, HLA class I and class II types were obtained from metadata supplied by the sample provider rather than from assay-based typing.

From cysteine to phenylalanine, the CDR3 is 16 amino acids long. The only DNA kept is the CDR3, 48 bases in frame from the first base. From V the trimming removes 0 bases and from J it removes 4 bases, while the gene matches leave 4 bases of the junction unaccounted for. Looking up the germline V gene yields CDR1 LGHNA and CDR2 YSLEER. Participants in the prospective study were aged 18 to 89 years, lived in under 30 United States geographic areas, and enrolled through a virtual design. In the prospective study, participants were assigned to cohorts based on the clinical history participants reported in a screening survey and a study questionnaire. Recovered participants in ImmuneRACE Cohort 3 were defined as having two consecutive negative NP/OP PCR tests, clearance from a healthcare professional, or resolution of symptoms. In the prospective study, mobile phlebotomists collected whole blood, serum and a nasopharyngeal or oropharyngeal swab from each participant. Prospective study participants could optionally give additional blood draws and questionnaires over a 2-month period. Before DNA extraction, prospective study blood samples were shipped either frozen or at room temperature.

TCRbeta CDR3 regions were amplified from genomic DNA by means of the immunoSEQ Assay, a bias-controlled multiplex PCR. Per the source publication's procedure: Nucleated cell counts per sample were estimated from amplification of reference gene primers within the assay. To quantify the absolute abundance of each unique TCRbeta CDR3 rearrangement, sequence reads were collapsed and filtered. Productive Simpson clonality was computed per sample as the square root of Simpson's diversity index over productive rearrangements. Entries here come from immuneACCESS through TCRdb and include only in-frame sequences with V and J called. Some clones fail to appear in such tables; in the studies checked, an unresolved V gene covers under half of the shortfall, and the cause of the remainder is unknown. V, J and clone size are those of that table, while D and trimming were read from the DNA. This sample has 300,000 to 400,000 clones in its table, and around nine tenths of those were observed once. 2% to 3% of the sample comes from the top ten.

With respect to this clone: Its cognate antigen has yet to be identified. Per-base quality was not reported, and no clone a single base away is much larger than it.

General study outcomes and caveats: Clinical and demographic metadata were provided uncurated, with the amount varying by source and participant.

The specimen sequenced was PBMCs or T cells enriched from blood (not recorded which). The receptor was derived from a man aged 55 to 70 who had recovered from COVID-19. The sequence joins TRBV4-3 to TRBJ2-1; TRBD2 aligns with 9 central bases. The nucleotides are TGCGCCAGCAGCCAAGATGCTAGCGGGGTATACAATGAGCAGTTCTTC. It specifies CASSQDASGVYNEQFF.